One sample yielded the 6 T cell receptor beta chains listed below, sequenced in a study of blood T cell repertoires in COVID-19. Produced via immunoSEQ multiplex PCR; TCRdb's table is partial and in-frame only. Of around 70,000 clones listed, roughly 84% are singletons. The source material was peripheral blood. All receptors come from a woman in her fifties or sixties with acute or convalescent COVID-19.

This clone occurred once. This sequence joins TRBV20-1 and TRBJ1-1; TRBD1 might be the D (5 bases). The CDR3 is 16 amino acids. The V end lost 3 bases, the J end lost 0 bases, and 17 bases lay between the germline ends. Germline values: CDR1 DFQATT, CDR2 SNEGSKA (reference sequence). The CDR3 region has the DNA TGCAGTGCTAGTACCTTCAGGACAACCGTGAACACTGAAGCTTTCTTT. This encodes CSASTFRTTVNTEAFF.

V and J are TRBV6-9 and TRBJ2-3, with 7 bases fitting TRBD2. The CDR3 spans 18 residues. V shed 2 bases, J shed 2 bases, and the junction held 13 bases outside the gene matches. Germline-derived CDR1 and CDR2 are MNHGY and SVAAGI. The CDR3 DNA sequence: TGTGCCAGCAGTTATCCTCGGGACTACACAGAAATCACAGATACGCAGTATTTT. Protein: CASSYPRDYTEITDTQYF.

This clone turned up a few times. Possible read error: a much larger clone is one base away. The J gene is TRBJ1-1, the V gene TRBV5-5, with 8 bases matching TRBD1. The CDR3 is 14 amino acids. CDR1 and CDR2 (germline): SGHKS, YYEKEE (reference sequence). V lost 4 bases, J lost 1 base, and 3 bases stayed unmatched. The CDR3 here is CASSPDRGNTEAFF. The CDR3 region has the DNA TGTGCCAGCAGCCCCGACAGGGGGAACACTGAAGCTTTCTTT.

The chain uses TRBV7-9 and TRBJ2-3; D is undetermined. The germline gives CDR1 SEHNR, CDR2 FQNEAQ (reference sequence). With 8 bases removed from V and 0 bases from J, the gap between germline ends came to 6 bases. CDR3 length: 12 residues. CDR3 residues: CASLPSTDTQYF. The CDR3 DNA reads TGTGCCAGCCTACCCAGCACAGATACGCAGTATTTT.

The chain has TRBV10-1 and TRBJ1-1, with 8 bases identical to TRBD1. Germline CDR1 WNHNN, CDR2 SYGVQD (reference sequence). CDR3 length: 13 amino acids. The ends lost 3 bases at V and 8 bases at J; junction bases unmatched: 5. In nucleotides, the CDR3 is TGCGCCAGCAGTGAACAGGGGGGTGCAGAAGCTTTCTTT. Its translation is CASSEQGGAEAFF.

This clone is deemed medium-sized. The rearrangement uses TRBV2 and TRBJ2-3; TRBD2 matches 11 bases. V dropped 3 bases and J dropped 4; count of bases not matched to a gene: 3. CDR3 length equals 15 residues. CDR1 and CDR2 from the germline V gene are SNHLY and FYNNEI. The DNA of the CDR3 is TGTGCCAGCAGTGATAGCGGGGGGGCCTCAGATACGCAGTATTTT. Its translation is CASSDSGGASDTQYF.